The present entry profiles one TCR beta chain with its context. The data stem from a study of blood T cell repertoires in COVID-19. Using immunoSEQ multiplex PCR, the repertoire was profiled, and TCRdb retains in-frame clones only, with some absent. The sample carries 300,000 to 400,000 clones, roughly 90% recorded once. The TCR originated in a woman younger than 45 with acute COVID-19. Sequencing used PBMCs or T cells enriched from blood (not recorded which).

The CDR3 nucleotides are TGTGCCAGCAGTGAAGGACAGGGGATCTATGGCTACACCTTC. This translates into CASSEGQGIYGYTF. V usage is TRBV2 and J usage is TRBJ1-2; TRBD1 agrees at 8 bases. V shed 1 base and J 4 bases; nucleotides not matched to a gene: 2. This CDR3 has 14 residues. CDR1 and CDR2 from the germline V gene are SNHLY and FYNNEI.